This passage covers 10 T cell receptor beta chains from one sample sequenced in a study of blood T cell repertoires in COVID-19. Assay: immunoSEQ multiplex PCR; the TCRdb copy retains only in-frame clones and omits some. The sample includes under 350,000 clones, roughly 90% of them seen just once. Material for sequencing was peripheral blood. The origin of the receptors is a man aged 45-65 years with acute or convalescent COVID-19.

This clone was recorded a few times. The chain carries TRBV9 and TRBJ1-4; D is possibly TRBD1 (5 bases). Trimming shortened V by 0 bases and J by 3 bases, and 9 bases separated the two germline ends. The CDR3 consists of 15 residues. The germline V gene encodes CDR1 SGDLS and CDR2 YYNGEE. CDR3 loop: CASSVGGRANEKLFF. The CDR3 coding sequence is TGTGCCAGCAGCGTAGGTGGCAGGGCTAATGAAAAACTGTTTTTT.

This chain connects TRBV3-1 (or the pseudogene TRBV3-2) to TRBJ2-7; D ambiguous. V lost 1 base, J lost 1 base, and 11 bases lay in between. The CDR3 totals 15 residues. CDR1 LGHDT and CDR2 YNNKEL come from the germline V gene (reference sequence). The CDR3 coding sequence is TGTGCCAGCAGCCAAGGCCGAGGCAGATCCTACGAGCAGTACTTC. Its translation: CASSQGRGRSYEQYF.

CDR3 nucleotides: TGTGCCAGCAGTTATAGAGGGGAAGCTTTCTTT. This sequence encodes CASSYRGEAFF. The chain joins TRBV6-5 to TRBJ1-1; D is uncertain. This CDR3 is built from 11 residues. Germline assignment: CDR1 MNHEY and CDR2 SVGAGI. Trimming removed 3 bases at V and 8 bases at J, with 7 bases between.

The chain recombines TRBV6-5 with TRBJ1-3; no clear D. CDR1 and CDR2 from the germline V gene are MNHEY and SVGAGI. This CDR3 is built from 13 residues. V shed 6 bases and J shed 4 bases, with 10 bases lying between them. CDR3 sequence (DNA): TGTGCCAGCAGCGCAGCGGGGGGAAACACCATATATTTT. Encoded protein: CASSAAGGNTIYF.

The genes are TRBV3-1 (or the pseudogene TRBV3-2) and TRBJ2-7; 9 bases map to TRBD2. Trimming took 4 bases from V and 7 from J; bases not matched to a gene: 14. The CDR3 length is 16 residues. Germline CDR1 LGHDT, CDR2 YNNKEL (reference sequence). The CDR3: CASSPLDGAGGGEQYF. The CDR3 DNA reads as TGTGCCAGCAGCCCCCTCGATGGGGCGGGGGGGGGAGAGCAGTACTTC.

This chain links TRBV2 with TRBJ2-2, with a weak D call TRBD2 (5 bases). Trimming left V 10 bases short and J 4 bases short, with 19 bases between. Looked up from germline, CDR1 is SNHLY and CDR2 is FYNNEI. The CDR3 loop spans 15 amino acids. The CDR3 loop is CATHSGGSGTGELFF. For the CDR3, the DNA is TGTGCCACCCACTCAGGAGGCAGCGGCACCGGGGAGCTGTTTTTT.

The chain carries TRBV7-3 and TRBJ2-1; D possibly corresponds to TRBD2 (5 bases). Germline CDR1 is SGHTA and CDR2 is FQGTGA. V lost 1 base and J 11 bases, leaving 15 bases between the germline ends. The CDR3 has 14 amino acids. CDR3 coding DNA: TGTGCCAGCAGCTTAATAGCCCCTTCCGGGAAGCAGTTCTTC. This gives the protein CASSLIAPSGKQFF.

The rearrangement joins TRBV12-2 to TRBJ2-4; the table's D call TRBD1 went unverified against the DNA. TRBV12-2 is a pseudogene segment. This CDR3 spans 16 amino acids. CDR3 sequence: CASRYPGQGMENIQYF. In DNA, the CDR3 is TGTGCAAGTCGCTACCCCGGACAGGGGATGGAAAACATTCAGTACTTC.

CDR3 loop: CASSRLAGGLSNIQYF. The DNA of the CDR3 is TGTGCCAGCAGCAGACTAGCGGGGGGCCTCTCAAACATTCAGTACTTC. The V and J genes are TRBV6-6 and TRBJ2-4; 13 bases align to TRBD2. Germline loops: CDR1 MNHNY, CDR2 SVGAGI (reference sequence). CDR3 length equals 16 residues. Trimming cost V 6 bases and J 6 bases; bases outside gene matches: 8.

This chain links TRBV2 with TRBJ1-2; D is ambiguous. Looked up from germline, CDR1 is SNHLY and CDR2 is FYNNEI. V was shortened by 8 bases and J by 8 bases, with 18 bases between the two germline ends. There are 13 residues in the CDR3. The CDR3 region has the DNA TGTGCCAGCGATTCGGGGAACTCGGGGGGCTACACCTTC. It is translated as CASDSGNSGGYTF.